The 28 T cell receptor beta chains below all came from one sample that was sequenced in a study of T cells in Graves' hyperthyroidism and ophthalmopathy. The investigators amplified TCR beta CDR3 regions from RNA transcripts. The study used the HTBI primer set for a first-round RT-PCR of the TCR CDR3. One entry per CDR3 protein, called by TCRdb with MiXCR from the multiplex PCR reads. The profile shows hundreds of thousands of distinct CDR3 sequences, approximately 15% of them singletons. What was sequenced was blood. The receptors were gathered from a woman younger than 35 with Graves' hyperthyroidism.

This clonotype was picked up many times. The genes are TRBV28 and TRBJ1-1; 9 bases are a match to TRBD1. This CDR3 has 15 residues. V shed 8 bases, J shed 4 bases, and the junction held 11 bases outside the gene matches. Germline V gene sequence: CDR1 MDHEN, CDR2 SYDVKM. CDR3 DNA: TGTGCCAGCCGGTCACAGGGGGCGTCAGGCACTGAAGCTTTCTTT. The encoded protein is CASRSQGASGTEAFF.

This clonotype was picked up many times. This chain connects TRBV20-1 to TRBJ2-1; TRBD2 matches at 7 bases. CDR1 and CDR2 from the germline V gene are DFQATT and SNEGSKA (reference sequence). V shed 0 bases, J shed 1 base, and the junction held 3 bases outside the gene matches. The CDR3 extends over 15 amino acids. In DNA, the CDR3 is TGCAGTGCTAGAGAAAAGCGGGGATCCTACAATGAGCAGTTCTTC. It translates to CSAREKRGSYNEQFF.

This clonotype was counted only a few times. The gene calls are TRBV25-1 and TRBJ2-1; 9 nucleotides align to TRBD2. The length of the CDR3 is 15 residues. Germline CDR1 is MGHDK and CDR2 is SYGVNS. V shed 3 bases and J 3 bases; nucleotides not matched to a gene: 3. CDR3 in amino acids: CASSDPAGGYNEQFF. CDR3 DNA sequence: TGTGCCAGCAGTGACCCAGCGGGGGGCTACAATGAGCAGTTCTTC.

This chain joins TRBV19 and TRBJ2-1, with 12 bases identical to TRBD2. V lost 4 bases and J lost 0; bases outside the gene matches: 4. Germline V gene data show CDR1 as LNHDA and CDR2 as SQIVND (reference sequence). The CDR3 extends over 17 amino acids. The CDR3 sequence: CASSTTSGGSSYNEQFF. In nucleotides, the CDR3 is TGTGCCAGTAGTACCACTAGCGGGGGGAGCTCCTACAATGAGCAGTTCTTC.

This clonotype was seen more than once but under ten times. J is TRBJ1-2 and V is TRBV28; TRBD1 is a possible D gene (6 bases). This CDR3 is built from 15 residues. V gave up 6 bases and J gave up 3 bases, with 17 bases separating them. Germline CDR1 is MDHEN and CDR2 is SYDVKM. CDR3 sequence: CASRLPKGGHYGYTF. Written as DNA, the CDR3 is TGTGCCAGCAGACTCCCGAAGGGGGGACACTATGGCTACACCTTC.

This clonotype was observed many times. V usage is TRBV3-1 and J usage is TRBJ2-1; D call uncertain. CDR1 is LGHDT and CDR2 is YNNKEL in the germline V gene (reference sequence). V was cut by 1 base and J by 6 bases, with 10 bases left in between. The CDR3 has 14 amino acids. The CDR3 loop reads CASSQAYYLNEQFF. The CDR3 DNA sequence: TGTGCCAGCAGCCAAGCGTATTACCTCAATGAGCAGTTCTTC.

This clonotype occurred a few times. The chain uses TRBV5-4 and TRBJ2-7, with TRBD1 matching 8 bases. In germline, CDR1 is SGHNT, CDR2 YYREEE (reference sequence). J was trimmed by 2 bases and V by 4 bases; bases with no gene match: 5. This CDR3 spans 14 amino acids. The CDR3 loop reads CASSTRGQAYEQYF. The CDR3 nucleotides read TGTGCCAGCAGCACCAGGGGGCAGGCCTACGAGCAGTACTTC.

This chain links TRBV20-1 with TRBJ2-1; 14 nucleotides agree with TRBD2. V was pared by 2 bases and J by 10 bases, with 25 bases of the junction left unmatched. CDR1 and CDR2 (germline): DFQATT, SNEGSKA (reference sequence). The CDR3 has 21 amino acids. This CDR3 reads CSARRNRQGSWTSGRNTEQFF. The CDR3 coding sequence is TGCAGTGCTAGACGCAACCGACAGGGGAGTTGGACTAGCGGGAGGAATACGGAGCAGTTCTTC.

This clonotype has more than one count but fewer than ten. This chain links TRBV19 with TRBJ1-5; TRBD1 is a possible D gene (5 bases). Germline lookup yields CDR1 LNHDA and CDR2 SQIVND (reference sequence). The CDR3 spans 15 residues. Trimming left V 8 bases short and J 5 bases short, with 19 bases between. The CDR3, as DNA: TGTGCCAGTCGCCGCGAAGGGGCCGGTGATCAGCCCCAGCATTTT. It encodes CASRREGAGDQPQHF. Full variable domain (missing parts from reference TRBV19 and TRBJ1-5): DGGITQSPKYLFRKEGQNVTLSCEQNLNHDAMYWYRQDPGQGLRLIYYSQIVNDFQKGDIAEGYSVSREKKESFPLTVTSAQKNPTAFYLCASRREGAGDQPQHFGDGTRLSIL.

V gene TRBV20-1 combines with J gene TRBJ1-1, with 9 positions matching TRBD1. The CDR3 contains 14 residues. The V segment lost 5 bases and the J segment 1 base; nucleotides outside the gene matches: 5. The germline V gene has CDR1 DFQATT and CDR2 SNEGSKA (reference sequence). In DNA, the CDR3 is TGCAGTGCTCCACCGGGACAGGGGAACACTGAAGCTTTCTTT. Its protein is CSAPPGQGNTEAFF.

Of note for this clonotype: This could be a read error, since a much larger clone is one nucleotide away. The chain employs TRBV5-1 and TRBJ2-7; a weak D match, TRBD2 (6 bases). V lost 0 bases, J lost 7 bases, and 26 bases lay in between. CDR1 SGHRS and CDR2 YFSETQ come from the germline V gene. The CDR3 is made up of 18 amino acids. In DNA, the CDR3 is TGCGCCAGCAGCTTGGCGGCTGCCAGGGACTCTTTAGATCGGGAGCAGTACTTC. Encoded protein: CASSLAAARDSLDREQYF.

This chain joins TRBV20-1 and TRBJ2-2; tentative D call: TRBD1 (6 bases). The V gene's germline CDR1 is DFQATT and CDR2 SNEGSKA (reference sequence). The CDR3 sequence is 17 residues long. The V and J ends lost 6 bases and 2 bases respectively, with 22 bases between them. The DNA for the CDR3 is TGCAGTGCCCCCTACCAACCCAGGACAGAAAACACCGGGGAGCTGTTTTTT. This sequence encodes CSAPYQPRTENTGELFF.

Comments on this clonotype: This clone may be a read error of a much larger clone one base away. The CDR3 ends on some other residue instead of the conserved phenylalanine or tryptophan, so this is likely a read error. This chain connects TRBV5-5 to TRBJ1-1, with D possibly TRBD1 on 5 matching bases. Germline CDR1 reads SGHKS; CDR2 reads YYEKEE (reference sequence). Trimming removed 0 bases at V and 2 bases at J, with 11 bases between. CDR3 length: 15 amino acids. The CDR3 DNA follows: TGTGCCAGCAGCTTGGGGTTAGGGACCAACACTGAAGCTTTCTTG. Translation: CASSLGLGTNTEAFL.

At least ten counts were recorded for this clonotype. The chain recombines TRBV12-3 or TRBV12-4 with TRBJ1-6; maybe TRBD1 (6 bases). Trimming pared 0 bases from V and 6 bases from J, leaving 15 bases between. There are 17 residues in the CDR3. DNA of the CDR3: TGTGCCAGCAGTTTAGCGATCAGGGGCGCTCTTAATTCACCCCTCCACTTT. Protein sequence: CASSLAIRGALNSPLHF.

This clonotype was seen repeatedly, ten times or more. The genes are TRBV18 and TRBJ1-3, with D maybe TRBD1 (6 bases). There are 14 residues in the CDR3. V shed 6 bases and J shed 4 bases, with 13 bases lying between them. Germline assignment: CDR1 KGHSH and CDR2 LQKENI. CDR3 sequence: CASSSDSSGNTIYF. CDR3 nucleotides: TGTGCCAGCTCTTCGGACAGTAGCGGAAACACCATATATTTT.

V usage is TRBV12-3 or TRBV12-4 and J usage is TRBJ2-5; 8 bases agree with TRBD1. There are 13 residues in the CDR3. V lost 6 bases and J lost 6; bases outside the gene matches: 6. The CDR3 nucleotides are TGTGCCAGCAGATCCACAGGGGGGAAGACCCAGTACTTC. Translated, it gives CASRSTGGKTQYF.

The CDR3 nucleotides read TGTGCCAGCAGTGAATTGTGGAATCAGCCCCAGCATTTT. This sequence encodes CASSELWNQPQHF. The chain employs TRBV2 and TRBJ1-5; D gene unclear. Per germline, CDR1 SNHLY and CDR2 FYNNEI. V dropped 2 bases and J dropped 4 bases, with 6 bases sitting between them. The CDR3 totals 13 residues. The whole variable domain, remainder taken from reference TRBV2 and TRBJ1-5, is EPEVTQTPSHQVTQMGQEVILRCVPISNHLYFYWYRQILGQKVEFLVSFYNNEISEKSEIFDDQFSVERPDGSNFTLKIRSTKLEDSAMYFCASSELWNQPQHFGDGTRLSIL.

This chain links TRBV9 with TRBJ1-3, with D unclear. V lost 4 bases, J lost 0 bases, and 8 bases lay in between. The CDR3 is 14 amino acids. Looked up from germline, CDR1 is SGDLS and CDR2 is YYNGEE. CDR3 amino acids: CASSSGSSGNTIYF. The DNA for the CDR3 is TGTGCCAGCAGCTCCGGTTCCTCTGGAAACACCATATATTTT.

This clonotype was seen only a few times. The chain employs TRBV5-1 and TRBJ2-5; tentatively, D is TRBD2 (6 bases). The CDR3 length is 16 residues. The V gene's germline CDR1 is SGHRS and CDR2 YFSETQ. Trimming left V 0 bases short and J 1 base short, with 13 bases between. CDR3 sequence: CASSLGTTKIQETQYF. CDR3 DNA: TGCGCCAGCAGCTTGGGGACTACTAAAATCCAAGAGACCCAGTACTTC.

In its sample, this clonotype was seen many times. The V gene is TRBV7-2, the J gene TRBJ2-3; D uncertain. V lost 5 bases to trimming and J lost 4 bases, with 13 bases between them. This CDR3 region has 14 residues. CDR1 is SGHTA and CDR2 is FQGNSA in the germline V gene. DNA of the CDR3: TGTGCCAGCAGCCTCCGGGCTGGCCCAGATACGCAGTATTTT. Amino acids: CASSLRAGPDTQYF.

The rearrangement uses TRBV9 and TRBJ1-3; 8 nucleotides line up with TRBD1. Germline CDR1 and CDR2: SGDLS and YYNGEE. V shed 4 bases and J 0 bases; nucleotides not matched to a gene: 9. CDR3 length equals 17 residues. Here the CDR3 reads CASSKTGTGNSGNTIYF. CDR3 bases: TGTGCCAGCAGCAAAACCGGGACAGGAAACTCTGGAAACACCATATATTTT.

The CDR3 here is CATLVGRDTIYF. The CDR3 nucleotides are TGTGCCACCTTAGTCGGTAGGGACACCATATATTTT. This chain uses TRBV28 with TRBJ1-3; D unresolved. Germline loops: CDR1 MDHEN, CDR2 SYDVKM. V lost 10 bases and J lost 8, with 15 bases in between. The CDR3 covers 12 residues.

The V gene is TRBV18, the J gene TRBJ2-2; 8 nucleotides align to TRBD2. The CDR3 runs 15 residues. The junction had 6 bases not matched to a gene; V was cut back by 6 bases and J by 3 bases. Per the germline V gene, CDR1 is KGHSH and CDR2 is LQKENI. The CDR3 here is CASSGSGKYTGELFF. The CDR3 DNA follows: TGTGCCAGCTCTGGTAGCGGGAAGTACACCGGGGAGCTGTTTTTT. The full variable domain, in which reference TRBV18 and TRBJ2-2 provide the parts outside the CDR3, is NAGVMQNPRHLVRRRGQEARLRCSPMKGHSHVYWYRQLPEEGLKFMVYLQKENIIDESGMPKERFSAEFPKEGPSILRIQQVVRGDSAAYFCASSGSGKYTGELFFGEGSRLTVL.

This clonotype was detected only a few times. The chain carries TRBV7-2 and TRBJ1-1; a weak D match, TRBD1 (5 bases). V dropped 2 bases and J dropped 11 bases, with 9 bases sitting between them. The CDR3 spans 11 residues. Germline-derived CDR1 and CDR2 are SGHTA and FQGNSA. The CDR3 sequence is CASSLRGAAFF. CDR3 DNA sequence: TGTGCCAGCAGCTTAAGGGGAGCGGCTTTCTTT.

This clonotype has more than one count but fewer than ten. The chain has TRBV6-1 and TRBJ1-1, with a tentative D call TRBD1 (6 bases). The germline V and J ends were trimmed by 7 bases and 2 bases, with 14 bases remaining between them. This CDR3 is built from 14 residues. Germline loops: CDR1 MNHNS, CDR2 SASEGT. This chain's CDR3 is CASNIDRTNTEAFF. CDR3 nucleotide sequence: TGTGCCAGCAATATAGACAGGACCAACACTGAAGCTTTCTTT.

This clonotype was found many times. This chain links TRBV11-2 with TRBJ1-2; no clear D. The CDR3 is 14 amino acids. Trimming took off 0 bases at V and 5 bases at J, with 10 bases between the two ends. Germline V gives CDR1 SGHAT, CDR2 FQNNGV. The CDR3: CASSLDQGFYGYTF. CDR3 nucleotides: TGTGCCAGCAGCTTAGATCAAGGGTTTTATGGCTACACCTTC. The full variable domain, with the rest looked up from reference TRBV11-2 and TRBJ1-2, is EAGVAQSPRYKIIEKRQSVAFWCNPISGHATLYWYQQILGQGPKLLIQFQNNGVVDDSQLPKDRFSAERLKGVDSTLKIQPAKLEDSAVYLCASSLDQGFYGYTFGSGTRLTVV.

This clonotype was seen many times. This chain connects TRBV12-3 or TRBV12-4 to TRBJ2-7; 7 bases line up with TRBD1. Germline trimming cut 3 bases from V and 5 bases from J; bases unmatched to any gene: 10. CDR3 length: 15 amino acids. The CDR3 is CASSFLAGGGDEQYF. CDR3 coding DNA: TGTGCCAGCAGTTTTCTGGCAGGGGGTGGCGACGAGCAGTACTTC.

This clonotype showed up many times. This sequence joins TRBV20-1 and TRBJ2-7, with 10 bases fitting TRBD2. CDR1 is DFQATT and CDR2 is SNEGSKA in the germline V gene (reference sequence). J gave up 3 bases and V 4 bases, and 6 bases lay outside the gene matches. CDR3 length equals 14 residues. The CDR3 sequence: CSAKGTSAFYEQYF. The CDR3 nucleotides are TGCAGTGCTAAAGGGACTAGCGCTTTCTACGAGCAGTACTTC.